This passage covers 29 T cell receptor beta chains from one sample sequenced in a study of blood T cell repertoires in COVID-19 (dated by TCRdb to 2018 to 2021). Libraries came from the immunoSEQ multiplex PCR assay. In its TCRdb copy, this immuneACCESS table keeps in-frame sequences only and misses some clones. Where compared with another copy, unresolved V genes explain less than half of these, and the others have no known cause. This sample holds some 300,000 clones; about 90% were observed only once. Together, the top ten hold more than 0.9% of the sample. Specimen: PBMCs or T cells enriched from blood (not recorded which). All receptors come from a young woman who had recovered from COVID-19.

The rearrangement uses TRBV4-3 and TRBJ1-1; no firm D call. Germline V CDR1 and CDR2: LGHNA, YSLEER. The CDR3 has 15 amino acids. V lost 0 bases to trimming and J lost 4 bases, with 12 bases between them. The CDR3 coding sequence is TGCGCCAGCAGCCAAGATCTTATCGGGAGCACTGAAGCTTTCTTT. This gives the protein CASSQDLIGSTEAFF.

V is TRBV5-1 and J is TRBJ2-1, with D maybe TRBD2 (6 bases). CDR3 length: 15 residues. Germline assignment: CDR1 SGHRS and CDR2 YFSETQ. Trimming shortened V by 4 bases and J by 3 bases, and 14 bases separated the two germline ends. The CDR3 nucleotides read TGCGCCAGCAGCCTCCCCTCCGGGGGCTACAATGAGCAGTTCTTC. It is translated as CASSLPSGGYNEQFF.

The J gene is TRBJ1-2, the V gene TRBV2; D might be TRBD1 (6 bases). The CDR3 contains 13 residues. Germline loops: CDR1 SNHLY, CDR2 FYNNEI. Trimming left V 4 bases short and J 5 bases short, with 11 bases between. CDR3 DNA: TGTGCCAGCAGTGCCGACAGGCCTTATGGCTACACCTTC. Residues: CASSADRPYGYTF.

About this clone: Other DNA sequences from this sample encode an identical CDR3 as well. The chain joins TRBV15 to TRBJ2-2; 10 bases line up with TRBD1. The CDR3 extends over 14 amino acids. J lost 4 bases, V lost 5 bases, and 1 base had no gene match. Germline V gene sequence: CDR1 LNHNV, CDR2 YYDKDF (reference sequence). The CDR3 sequence: CATSRDRGTGELFF. CDR3 coding DNA: TGTGCCACCAGCCGGGACAGGGGCACCGGGGAGCTGTTTTTT.

This clone was recorded only once. CDR3 DNA: TGTGCCAGCAGCCGGGACAGGGACCAGCCCCAGCATTTT. Translated: CASSRDRDQPQHF. J is TRBJ1-5 and V is TRBV7-2, with TRBD1 matching 9 bases. The ends lost 5 bases at V and 7 bases at J; junction bases unmatched: 3. Looked up from germline, CDR1 is SGHTA and CDR2 is FQGNSA. The CDR3 is 13 residues long.

This clone was detected a few times. The chain carries TRBV6-5 and TRBJ1-2; D may be TRBD1 (5 bases). The length of the CDR3 is 11 residues. Trimming pared 5 bases from V and 9 bases from J, leaving 10 bases between. Per germline, CDR1 MNHEY and CDR2 SVGAGI. The CDR3, as DNA: TGTGCCAGCAGTCAGCAGGGTAGCTACACCTTC. Translating gives CASSQQGSYTF.

The V call is TRBV27, the J call TRBJ1-1, with D possibly matching TRBD1 (5 bases). The V end was cut by 3 bases, the J end by 2 bases, with 13 bases between. The CDR3 runs to 15 residues. Germline CDR1 MNHEY, CDR2 SMNVEV (reference sequence). CDR3 loop: CASSLAAGGNTEAFF. The CDR3 coding sequence is TGTGCCAGCAGTTTGGCCGCGGGGGGAAACACTGAAGCTTTCTTT.

V and J are TRBV30 and TRBJ2-3; 10 bases match TRBD2. Germline assignment: CDR1 GTSNPN and CDR2 SVGIG (reference sequence). The CDR3 spans 14 residues. Trimming took 3 bases from V and 5 from J; bases not matched to a gene: 5. The CDR3 DNA follows: TGTGCCTGGAGGCGAGCGGGGGGGCAAGATACGCAGTATTTT. This sequence encodes CAWRRAGGQDTQYF. Drawing the rest from reference TRBV30 and TRBJ2-3, the complete variable domain is SQTIHQWPATLVQPVGSPLSLECTVEGTSNPNLYWYRQAAGRGLQLLFYSVGIGQISSEVPQNLSASRPQDRQFILSSKKLLLSDSGFYLCAWRRAGGQDTQYFGPGTRLTVL.

The chain uses TRBV9 and TRBJ2-5; 8 bases are shared with TRBD1. CDR3 length equals 15 residues. The V segment lost 0 bases and the J segment 3 bases; nucleotides outside the gene matches: 4. From germline, CDR1 is SGDLS and CDR2 YYNGEE. The DNA of the CDR3 is TGTGCCAGCAGCGTAGGACCGGACAGGGAAGAGACCCAGTACTTC. As protein: CASSVGPDREETQYF.

CDR3: CASSSMAAREVDGYTF. CDR3 DNA sequence: TGTGCCAGCAGTTCGATGGCCGCCAGGGAGGTTGATGGCTACACCTTC. This rearrangement joins TRBV27 to TRBJ1-2; a weak D match, TRBD1 (5 bases). The germline gives CDR1 MNHEY, CDR2 SMNVEV (reference sequence). CDR3 size: 16 residues. V was shortened by 4 bases and J by 6 bases, with 21 bases between the two germline ends.

The chain links TRBV5-8 to TRBJ2-2, with TRBD1 matching 8 bases. This CDR3 comprises 14 residues. V gave up 9 bases and J gave up 2 bases; unmatched junction bases: 6. CDR1 and CDR2 from the germline V gene are SGHTS and YDEGEE. DNA for the CDR3: TGTGCCACCCAAGACAGGGGAAACACCGGGGAGCTGTTTTTT. It is translated as CATQDRGNTGELFF.

The chain links TRBV4-3 to TRBJ2-1, with TRBD1 identical over 8 bases. The CDR3 totals 15 residues. The germline V gene has CDR1 LGHNA and CDR2 YSLEER. V lost 3 bases, J lost 1 base, and 2 bases stayed unmatched. CDR3 amino acids: CASSQDRVSYNEQFF. The CDR3 region has the DNA TGCGCCAGCAGCCAGGACAGGGTATCCTACAATGAGCAGTTCTTC.

The chain joins TRBV5-1 to TRBJ2-7; perhaps TRBD1 as D (5 bases). The CDR3 contains 14 residues. V shed 0 bases and J shed 2 bases, with 9 bases lying between them. The V gene's germline CDR1 is SGHRS and CDR2 YFSETQ. In nucleotides, the CDR3 is TGCGCCAGCAGCTTGGAAGCGACAGCCTACGAGCAGTACTTC. This codes for CASSLEATAYEQYF.

The rearrangement joins TRBV4-1 to TRBJ1-2; D is unclear. Looked up from germline, CDR1 is MGHRA and CDR2 is YSYEKL. The CDR3 is made up of 14 amino acids. Trimming left V 2 bases short and J 5 bases short, with 12 bases between. The CDR3 loop is CASSQNVDIYGYTF. Here the CDR3 DNA reads TGCGCCAGCAGCCAAAACGTAGACATTTATGGCTACACCTTC.

The table lists this clone with a few counts. V and J are TRBV19 and TRBJ2-2; weak D call: TRBD1 (7 bases). Per germline, CDR1 LNHDA and CDR2 SQIVND (reference sequence). Trimming took 6 bases from V and 4 from J, leaving 15 bases between them. CDR3 size: 15 residues. This chain's CDR3 is CASSPGQGGTGELFF. The CDR3 DNA reads TGTGCCAGTAGCCCAGGGCAGGGGGGCACCGGGGAGCTGTTTTTT.

The genes are TRBV14 and TRBJ1-6, with D maybe TRBD1 (6 bases). From germline, CDR1 is SGHDN and CDR2 FVKESK. The CDR3 is made up of 15 amino acids. Trimming shortened V by 4 bases and J by 3 bases, and 10 bases separated the two germline ends. The CDR3 nucleotides are TGTGCCAGCAGCCCCGGACAGAACTATAATTCACCCCTCCACTTT. Its translation: CASSPGQNYNSPLHF.

As DNA, the CDR3 is TGTGCCAGCAGGCCGGGACAGGTTAATGAAAAACTGTTTTTT. Its translation is CASRPGQVNEKLFF. This chain links TRBV28 with TRBJ1-4, with 8 bases fitting TRBD1. The V and J ends lost 6 bases and 4 bases, in that order; junction bases with no gene match: 4. This CDR3 region has 14 residues. Germline-derived CDR1 and CDR2 are MDHEN and SYDVKM.

The rearrangement links TRBV29-1 to TRBJ1-2; a weak D match, TRBD1 (6 bases). From germline, CDR1 is SQVTM and CDR2 ANQGSEA. CDR3 length equals 12 residues. Deletions cut 7 bases from V and 4 bases from J, with 13 bases between. CDR3 residues: CSAEGQIYGYTF. CDR3 sequence (DNA): TGCAGCGCCGAAGGACAGATCTATGGCTACACCTTC.

The chain combines TRBV6-5 with TRBJ2-1; tentative D call: TRBD1 (6 bases). The V gene lost 6 bases and the J gene lost 0 bases, with 12 bases spanning the gap. Per germline, CDR1 MNHEY and CDR2 SVGAGI. The CDR3 is made up of 15 amino acids. The CDR3 coding sequence is TGTGCCAGCAGGCGAGCAGGGGCCTCCTACAATGAGCAGTTCTTC. Residues: CASRRAGASYNEQFF.

The chain uses TRBV12-5 and TRBJ2-2, with 7 positions matching TRBD1. The CDR3 spans 14 residues. Germline assignment: CDR1 LGHNT and CDR2 FRNRAP. Germline trimming cut 2 bases from V and 6 bases from J; bases unmatched to any gene: 3. This CDR3 reads CASGLTQGAGELFF. The CDR3, as DNA: TGTGCTAGTGGTTTGACGCAGGGGGCCGGGGAGCTGTTTTTT.

The V and J genes are TRBV6-2 or TRBV6-3 and TRBJ1-2; no definite D call. Germline V CDR1 and CDR2: MNHEY, SVGEGT. This CDR3 contains 16 residues. V was shortened by 0 bases and J by 0 bases, with 11 bases between the two germline ends. The CDR3 loop reads CASSYSRTGANYGYTF. As DNA, the CDR3 is TGTGCCAGCAGTTACTCGAGGACGGGAGCTAACTATGGCTACACCTTC.

This chain links TRBV28 with TRBJ2-5; no firm D call. V was pared by 4 bases and J by 4 bases, with 10 bases between. The germline CDR1 and CDR2 sequences are MDHEN and SYDVKM. The CDR3 spans 13 residues. CDR3 region: CASSSPPGETQYF. CDR3 bases: TGTGCCAGCAGTTCACCACCGGGAGAGACCCAGTACTTC.

The chain is built from TRBV28 and TRBJ1-1; D unresolved. V was shortened by 6 bases and J by 0 bases, with 8 bases between the two germline ends. The germline V gene has CDR1 MDHEN and CDR2 SYDVKM. This CDR3 contains 13 residues. In DNA form, the CDR3 reads TGTGCCAGCAGGTCGTATATGAACACTGAAGCTTTCTTT. Its translation: CASRSYMNTEAFF.

The V gene is TRBV7-9, the J gene TRBJ1-6; no definite D call. Between the trimmed V and J ends, which lost 2 bases and 8 bases, there was a span of 16 bases. This CDR3 has 16 amino acids. Germline CDR1 reads SEHNR; CDR2 reads FQNEAQ (reference sequence). CDR3 region: CASSLYFGQVDSPLHF. The CDR3 DNA reads TGTGCCAGCAGCTTATATTTTGGGCAGGTTGATTCACCCCTCCACTTT.

The chain is built from TRBV19 and TRBJ1-1, with 8 bases that match TRBD1. With 6 bases clipped from V and 6 bases from J, the junction kept 3 bases outside the gene matches. The CDR3 length is 12 residues. Germline CDR1 is LNHDA and CDR2 is SQIVND (reference sequence). The CDR3 DNA reads TGTGCCAGTAGGGGACAGGATCCTGAAGCTTTCTTT. It yields the protein CASRGQDPEAFF. Complete variable domain (other parts from reference TRBV19 and TRBJ1-1): DGGITQSPKYLFRKEGQNVTLSCEQNLNHDAMYWYRQDPGQGLRLIYYSQIVNDFQKGDIAEGYSVSREKKESFPLTVTSAQKNPTAFYLCASRGQDPEAFFGQGTRLTVV.

V is TRBV3-1 (or the pseudogene TRBV3-2) and J is TRBJ2-7; 9 bases align to TRBD1. The length of the CDR3 is 14 residues. Trimming at V came to 4 bases and at J to 6 bases, leaving 7 bases not matched to a gene. The V gene's germline CDR1 is LGHDT and CDR2 YNNKEL (reference sequence). The CDR3 region is CASSLRDRAREQYF. CDR3 in DNA: TGTGCCAGCAGCCTACGGGACAGGGCCCGCGAGCAGTACTTC.

V gene TRBV7-8 combines with J gene TRBJ2-2; tentative D call: TRBD2 (6 bases). The CDR3 has 15 residues. V dropped 5 bases and J dropped 4 bases, with 14 bases sitting between them. CDR1 is SGHVS and CDR2 is FQNEAQ in the germline V gene. This CDR3 reads CASSLGLPGTGELFF. The CDR3 coding sequence is TGTGCCAGCAGCCTGGGACTGCCGGGCACCGGGGAGCTGTTTTTT.

The chain is built from TRBV6-5 and TRBJ1-2; D might be TRBD1 (5 bases). This CDR3 has 15 amino acids. Per the germline V gene, CDR1 is MNHEY and CDR2 is SVGAGI. V shed 0 bases and J shed 4 bases, with 12 bases lying between them. DNA of the CDR3: TGTGCCAGCAGTTACTCCGCGACAGCGATCTATGGCTACACCTTC. It encodes CASSYSATAIYGYTF.

V is TRBV7-8 and J is TRBJ1-3; D ambiguous. V was pared by 2 bases and J by 0 bases, with 14 bases between. CDR3 length: 17 residues. Germline V lookup: CDR1 SGHVS, CDR2 FQNEAQ. CDR3 in amino acids: CASSLSRGPSSGNTIYF. The CDR3 nucleotides are TGTGCCAGCAGCTTATCGCGCGGGCCTAGCTCTGGAAACACCATATATTTT.